The next 25 T cell receptor beta chains were all read from a single sample in a study of human T cells and chemical hapten exposure. Total RNA was isolated from unfractionated whole blood. As the library was built, unique molecular identifiers were attached to individual cDNA molecules. TCRdb passed the reads through MiXCR, listing each CDR3 protein once. Counted here are 95,000 to 150,000 distinct CDR3 sequences, over 7% occurring once; the ten biggest clones make up about 1.4%. The sample consisted of whole blood. These receptors came from a human donor in good health. Some clones in this sample may be carry-over from other donors' samples.

Many counts were recorded for this clonotype. J is TRBJ1-5 and V is TRBV6-2 or TRBV6-3; D gene ambiguous. The CDR3 is 15 residues long. From germline, CDR1 is MNHEY and CDR2 SVGEGT. V was trimmed by 3 bases and J by 0 bases, leaving 9 bases between them. The CDR3 DNA sequence: TGTGCCAGCAGTTATTACGGTTATAGCAATCAGCCCCAGCATTTT. This gives the protein CASSYYGYSNQPQHF.

This clonotype came up many times. The V gene is TRBV29-1, the J gene TRBJ2-5, with 9 bases identical to TRBD2. V was clipped by 5 bases and J by 0 bases; unmatched bases: 4. Germline loops: CDR1 SQVTM, CDR2 ANQGSEA. The CDR3 has 14 amino acids. This CDR3 is CSVLSSGNQETQYF. For the CDR3, the DNA is TGCAGCGTTCTCTCTAGCGGGAACCAAGAGACCCAGTACTTC.

There are many counts of this clonotype. This chain connects TRBV29-1 to TRBJ1-2, with D possibly being TRBD1 (6 bases). V was clipped by 4 bases and J by 4 bases, with 7 bases between them. The CDR3 totals 11 residues. Germline V gene sequence: CDR1 SQVTM, CDR2 ANQGSEA. The CDR3 reads CSVGGGYGYTF. DNA for the CDR3: TGCAGCGTTGGAGGGGGCTATGGCTACACCTTC.

Written as DNA, the CDR3 is TGCGCCAGCAGCCAGGACTCTAGCGGGATACCCTACGAGCAGTACTTC. It specifies CASSQDSSGIPYEQYF. V gene TRBV4-1 combines with J gene TRBJ2-7; 9 nucleotides agree with TRBD2. Germline-derived CDR1 and CDR2 are MGHRA and YSYEKL. V lost 3 bases and J lost 2; bases outside the gene matches: 8. CDR3 length equals 16 residues.

V and J are TRBV20-1 and TRBJ1-1; the D is unclear. CDR3 length equals 18 residues. Deletions cut 3 bases from V and 2 bases from J, with 25 bases between. The germline V gene encodes CDR1 DFQATT and CDR2 SNEGSKA (reference sequence). The CDR3 here is CSARVFPPLGSGNTEAFF. The CDR3 DNA follows: TGCAGTGCTAGGGTATTCCCCCCATTGGGCAGTGGAAACACTGAAGCTTTCTTT.

This clonotype has ten or more counts. This chain joins TRBV3-1 and TRBJ1-5; D is ambiguous. Trimming left V 4 bases short and J 7 bases short, with 8 bases between. The CDR3 is made up of 12 amino acids. CDR1 and CDR2 (germline): LGHDT, YNNKEL (reference sequence). CDR3 nucleotide sequence: TGTGCCAGCAGCCTTCCCGGGCAGCCCCAGCATTTT. Protein product: CASSLPGQPQHF.

V gene TRBV10-3 combines with J gene TRBJ2-1; D gene ambiguous. Germline V gene lookup returns CDR1 ENHRY and CDR2 SYGVKD. The V and J ends lost 0 bases and 0 bases respectively, with 9 bases between them. This CDR3 has 16 amino acids. CDR3 residues: CAISESPSASYNEQFF. The CDR3 bases are TGTGCCATCAGTGAGTCCCCCTCCGCCTCCTACAATGAGCAGTTCTTC.

CDR3 protein: CSVEGQVQDTQYF. The DNA of the CDR3 is TGCAGCGTTGAGGGACAGGTTCAAGATACGCAGTATTTT. The rearrangement joins TRBV29-1 to TRBJ2-3, with 8 positions matching TRBD1. The V segment lost 3 bases and the J segment 5 bases; nucleotides outside the gene matches: 4. From germline, CDR1 is SQVTM and CDR2 ANQGSEA. The CDR3 extends over 13 amino acids.

The rearrangement uses TRBV5-1 and TRBJ1-5; no reliable D call. The germline V gene encodes CDR1 SGHRS and CDR2 YFSETQ. The CDR3 is 16 residues long. The germline V and J ends were trimmed by 0 bases and 2 bases, with 12 bases remaining between them. The CDR3 region is CASSLDGSRGNQPQHF. The CDR3 region has the DNA TGCGCCAGCAGCTTGGACGGCAGTAGGGGCAATCAGCCCCAGCATTTT.

There are a few counts of this clonotype. The chain employs TRBV19 and TRBJ2-7; TRBD1 aligns across 7 bases. The V and J ends lost 1 base and 2 bases, in that order; junction bases with no gene match: 5. The CDR3 spans 15 residues. Germline V CDR1 and CDR2: LNHDA, SQIVND (reference sequence). CDR3 sequence: CASSIASGTAYEQYF. For the CDR3, the DNA is TGTGCCAGTAGTATAGCCTCCGGGACAGCCTACGAGCAGTACTTC.

This clonotype came up many times. The chain is built from TRBV9 and TRBJ1-5; 10 nucleotides match TRBD1. Trimming cost V 2 bases and J 5 bases; bases outside gene matches: 1. Germline V CDR1 and CDR2: SGDLS, YYNGEE. This CDR3 comprises 14 residues. Here the CDR3 reads CASSVGTGDQPQHF. The CDR3 DNA sequence: TGTGCCAGCAGCGTCGGGACAGGGGATCAGCCCCAGCATTTT.

The rearrangement uses TRBV20-1 and TRBJ1-6, with D possibly matching TRBD1 (5 bases). The CDR3 has 14 amino acids. CDR1 is DFQATT, CDR2 SNEGSKA, per germline (reference sequence). Trimming took 0 bases from V and 7 from J, leaving 10 bases between them. CDR3 in amino acids: CSARDWGGNSPLHF. The CDR3 DNA reads TGCAGTGCTAGAGATTGGGGGGGGAATTCACCCCTCCACTTT.

The chain links TRBV7-9 to TRBJ2-7; 11 bases are shared with TRBD1. Losses at the gene ends were 2 bases for V and 5 bases for J; bases not matched to a gene: 2. Germline V CDR1 and CDR2: SEHNR, FQNEAQ (reference sequence). This CDR3 comprises 14 residues. CDR3 DNA sequence: TGTGCCAGCAGCTTACGGACAGGGGGCAACGAGCAGTACTTC. As protein: CASSLRTGGNEQYF.

This clonotype was seen at least ten times. The chain employs TRBV12-3 or TRBV12-4 and TRBJ2-2; 12 bases map to TRBD2. With 8 bases clipped from V and 4 bases from J, the junction kept 2 bases outside the gene matches. The CDR3 runs to 14 residues. The CDR3 spells CASLGLAGTGELFF. For the CDR3, the DNA is TGTGCCAGCCTGGGACTAGCGGGCACCGGGGAGCTGTTTTTT.

V and J are TRBV14 and TRBJ2-6; 7 bases align to TRBD1. This CDR3 region has 19 residues. Losses at the gene ends were 0 bases for V and 0 bases for J; bases not matched to a gene: 8. The V gene's germline CDR1 is SGHDN and CDR2 FVKESK. The CDR3 sequence: CASSQDRSQGISGANVLTF. CDR3 sequence (DNA): TGTGCCAGCAGCCAAGATCGGTCACAGGGGATCTCTGGGGCCAACGTCCTGACTTTC.

This clonotype has just a few counts. The V gene is TRBV5-6, the J gene TRBJ2-1, with 7 bases matching TRBD1. Germline values: CDR1 SGHDT, CDR2 YYEEEE. CDR3 length: 13 amino acids. V shed 2 bases, J shed 7 bases, and the junction held 3 bases outside the gene matches. CDR3 DNA sequence: TGTGCCAGCAGCTTTAAACAGGGGAATGAGCAGTTCTTC. Its translation: CASSFKQGNEQFF.

Only a few counts were recorded for this clonotype. CDR3: CASSISIDGGDTQYF. The CDR3 DNA is TGTGCCAGTAGTATATCTATCGACGGTGGTGATACGCAGTATTTT. V is TRBV19 and J is TRBJ2-3; D remains ambiguous. Germline CDR1 is LNHDA and CDR2 is SQIVND (reference sequence). V lost 2 bases to trimming and J lost 6 bases, with 15 bases between them. There are 15 residues in the CDR3.

The sample holds many counts of this clonotype. V gene TRBV5-1 combines with J gene TRBJ1-2, with TRBD1 matching 7 bases. V gave up 7 bases and J gave up 3 bases; unmatched junction bases: 15. CDR3 length: 16 residues. Germline loops: CDR1 SGHRS, CDR2 YFSETQ. The chain's CDR3 is CASPPIGGGSDYGYTF. The CDR3 region has the DNA TGCGCCAGCCCTCCTATAGGAGGGGGCTCCGACTATGGCTACACCTTC. Complete variable domain (other parts from reference TRBV5-1 and TRBJ1-2): KAGVTQTPRYLIKTRGQQVTLSCSPISGHRSVSWYQQTPGQGLQFLFEYFSETQRNKGNFPGRFSGRQFSNSRSEMNVSTLELGDSALYLCASPPIGGGSDYGYTFGSGTRLTVV.

V usage is TRBV30 and J usage is TRBJ2-5; D is possibly TRBD1 (5 bases). Germline loops: CDR1 GTSNPN, CDR2 SVGIG (reference sequence). There are 12 residues in the CDR3. The V and J ends lost 0 bases and 5 bases respectively, with 7 bases between them. The CDR3 spells CAWSVQVETQYF. The CDR3 region has the DNA TGTGCCTGGAGTGTACAGGTGGAGACCCAGTACTTC.

This clonotype was found a few times. V usage is TRBV20-1 and J usage is TRBJ1-1; D not certain. V dropped 1 base and J dropped 6 bases, with 12 bases sitting between them. Per germline, CDR1 DFQATT and CDR2 SNEGSKA (reference sequence). This CDR3 has 13 amino acids. The DNA for the CDR3 is TGCAGTGCTAGAGGCGGGCTCGACGCTGAAGCTTTCTTT. Translation: CSARGGLDAEAFF.

Ten or more counts support this clonotype. The rearrangement joins TRBV2 to TRBJ1-6; possible D gene TRBD1, 6 bases. The V gene's germline CDR1 is SNHLY and CDR2 FYNNEI. Trimming left V 3 bases short and J 7 bases short, with 16 bases between. This CDR3 has 16 amino acids. DNA for the CDR3: TGTGCCAGCAGTGAGCCCCGGGGGCTCCGAAATTCACCCCTCCACTTT. Translating gives CASSEPRGLRNSPLHF.

Turning to this clonotype: It may be a read error: a sequence one base away is much more abundant. The chain is built from TRBV6-2 or TRBV6-3 and TRBJ2-1, with 8 bases matching TRBD2. Germline V lookup: CDR1 MNHEY, CDR2 SVGEGT. This CDR3 is built from 18 residues. The CDR3 DNA follows: TGTGCCAACAGTTATCAACCAGCGGGGGCAAGCTCCTACAATGAGCAGTTCTTC. Translated, it gives CANSYQPAGASSYNEQFF.

This clonotype has just a few counts. J is TRBJ2-1 and V is TRBV23-1, with 8 nucleotides matching TRBD2. TRBV23-1 has ORF status, its function being uncertain. After removal of 0 bases from V and 0 bases from J, the junction contained 4 bases not matched to a gene. This CDR3 comprises 17 residues. CDR3: CASSQSGGGNSYNEQFF. The CDR3 nucleotides read TGCGCCAGCAGTCAATCGGGCGGGGGGAACTCCTACAATGAGCAGTTCTTC.

The chain couples TRBV21-1 to TRBJ2-7; TRBD1, as called in the table, went unchecked against the DNA. TRBV21-1 is listed as a pseudogene. The CDR3 sequence is 15 residues long. The CDR3 coding sequence is TGTGCCAGCAGCTTACGACAGGGGGCGGGGGTCGAGCAGTACTTC. This translates into CASSLRQGAGVEQYF.

This clonotype has a handful of counts. This chain joins TRBV11-3 and TRBJ2-1; 9 bases map to TRBD1. The CDR3 has 18 amino acids. After removal of 0 bases from V and 7 bases from J, the junction contained 13 bases not matched to a gene. Germline assignment: CDR1 SGHNT and CDR2 YENEEA. The CDR3 region has the DNA TGTGCCAGCAGCTTAGACCATTCCGGGACAGGGTCAGGGAATGAGCAGTTCTTC. Protein sequence: CASSLDHSGTGSGNEQFF.